This T cell receptor beta chain originates from a study of CD8+ T cells in alopecia areata. For the study at large: At a dose of 5 to 10 mg twice daily, oral tofacitinib was given to treated patients. Severity of treated patients was scored by affected scalp percentage. Study results and caveats: Higher clonality was seen in lesional scalp than in normal scalp, especially in alopecia totalis/universalis.

Trimming took off 5 bases at V and 3 bases at J, with 8 bases between the two ends. CDR3 size: 14 residues. In germline, CDR1 is MGHDK, CDR2 SYGVNS. As for treatment: oral pan-JAK inhibitor, 5-10 mg twice daily. As concerns this clone: Its antigen is unidentified.

Reverse transcription of extracted RNA yielded cDNA, which provided the sequencing template. Only in-frame clones appear in the TCRdb table, and some are missing; sequencing was by immunoSEQ multiplex PCR. The sample contains about 200,000 clones, about three fifths of which appear only once. Source: CD4+ T cells sorted from blood, taken at week 4, from a patient treated with tofacitinib. The gene calls are TRBV25-1 and TRBJ1-6; D ambiguous. This TCR derives from a human donor with alopecia areata. CDR3 in amino acids: CASSQVGYNSPLHF. The CDR3 region has the DNA TGTGCCAGCAGTCAGGTGGGCTATAATTCACCCCTCCACTTT.